These T cell receptor beta chains were read from a single sample in a study of radiotherapy plus CTLA-4 blockade in lung cancer. Profiling relied on immunoSEQ multiplex PCR, and the TCRdb table lists in-frame clones only, not all of them. This sample carries about 98,000 clones, around four fifths of them seen once, and the ten largest clones take about 3.5%. The sequenced sample was peripheral blood, obtained from a patient treated with radiotherapy plus ipilimumab. The receptor source for this set is a human donor with non-small cell lung cancer who had a partial response to radiotherapy plus ipilimumab. Both conserved end residues are part of each CDR3. The D gene is left open where the match is weak. Clone sizes are given selectively: once, few, many, or a class where the clone is expanded.

size: -; D: TRBD1; V: TRBV4-1; J: TRBJ2-7; CDR3: CASSHDRGYEQYF; DNA: TGCGCCAGCAGCCACGACAGGGGATACGAGCAGTACTTC
size: few; D: -; V: TRBV5-8; J: TRBJ2-2; CDR3: CASSQDWRTSPGELFF; DNA: TGTGCCAGCAGCCAAGATTGGAGGACCTCTCCCGGGGAGCTGTTTTTT
size: -; D: TRBD2; V: TRBV7-9; J: TRBJ2-1; CDR3: CASSSGGDSYNEQFF; DNA: TGTGCCAGCAGCTCTGGGGGGGACTCGTACAATGAGCAGTTCTTC
size: -; D: TRBD1; V: TRBV18; J: TRBJ2-7; CDR3: CASSDRDTYEQYF; DNA: TGTGCCAGCTCGGACAGGGATACCTACGAGCAGTACTTC
size: -; D: -; V: TRBV14; J: TRBJ2-7; CDR3: CASSREEGSSEQYF; DNA: TGTGCCAGCAGCCGGGAGGAGGGGTCATCCGAGCAGTACTTC
size: -; D: TRBD2; V: TRBV5-4; J: TRBJ2-2; CDR3: CASSSTSGRPWFF; DNA: TGTGCCAGCAGCTCTACTAGCGGCCGGCCCTGGTTTTTT
size: -; D: TRBD1; V: TRBV5-1; J: TRBJ1-4; CDR3: CASRDRGTTNEKLFF; DNA: TGCGCCAGCAGGGACAGGGGTACAACTAATGAAAAACTGTTTTTT
size: -; D: -; V: TRBV7-9; J: TRBJ2-7; CDR3: CASGPPWEQYF; DNA: TGTGCCAGCGGCCCACCCTGGGAGCAGTACTTC
size: -; D: TRBD2; V: TRBV7-3; J: TRBJ2-3; CDR3: CASSRGLAGTDTQYF; DNA: TGTGCCAGCAGCCGCGGACTAGCGGGCACAGATACGCAGTATTTT
size: -; D: TRBD2; V: TRBV19; J: TRBJ2-1; CDR3: CASSIGGGYNEQFF; DNA: TGTGCCAGTAGTATAGGCGGGGGATACAATGAGCAGTTCTTC
size: -; D: TRBD1; V: TRBV19; J: TRBJ2-3; CDR3: CASSTGQGMTDTQYF; DNA: TGTGCCAGTAGTACTGGACAGGGGATGACAGATACGCAGTATTTT
size: -; D: -; V: TRBV7-9; J: TRBJ2-2; CDR3: CASSLRLGGRTGELFF; DNA: TGTGCCAGCAGCTTACGGTTAGGAGGACGGACCGGGGAGCTGTTTTTT
size: -; D: TRBD2; V: TRBV29-1; J: TRBJ2-5; CDR3: CSAGGETQYF; DNA: TGCAGCGCCGGGGGGGAGACCCAGTACTTC